This TCR beta chain was recovered during a study of T cells in Graves' hyperthyroidism and ophthalmopathy. Amplification of TCR beta CDR3 regions was performed using RNA transcripts as template. HTBI primers were used for first-round RT-PCR of the TCR CDR3. A single record per CDR3 protein comes from TCRdb applying MiXCR to the multiplex PCR reads. In the table there are 300,000 to 450,000 distinct CDR3 sequences, about 15% of which are singletons. J gave up 4 bases and V 6 bases, and 2 bases lay outside the gene matches. The CDR3 contains 14 residues. Germline loops: CDR1 SGHDT, CDR2 YYEEEE. Specimen: blood. This TCR was recovered from a woman in her twenties or thirties with Graves' hyperthyroidism. This rearrangement joins TRBV5-6 to TRBJ2-2; 11 bases are a match to TRBD2. The CDR3 spells CASILAGGTGELFF. CDR3 nucleotide sequence: TGTGCCAGCATCCTAGCGGGAGGCACCGGGGAGCTGTTTTTT.